The 30 T cell receptor beta chains presented below share a single source sample, sequenced in a study of shared clonotypes between healthy human individuals (dated by TCRdb to about 2020). The library relied on the immunoSEQ multiplex PCR assay. TCRdb retrieved this table from immuneACCESS and kept in-frame rearrangements only. Not all clones are present; in checked studies, unresolved V genes account for under half, and no reason is known for the remainder. In all, the sample holds roughly 2.1 million clones, and 85% to 95% of those were seen once. Roughly 1.8% of the sample lies in the top ten. CD8 naive samples were CD45RO-negative cells positively selected for CCR7, giving a CD45RA+CCR7+ population that excluded TemRA cells. The sequenced material came from naive CD8+ T cells from PBMCs. In the paper's terms, the cell subset or site label means: CD45RA+CCR7+. These receptors were obtained from a man between 18 and 29 years old in good health. Some clones in this sample may be carry-over from other donors' samples.

The chain couples TRBV27 to TRBJ2-7, with 10 bases that match TRBD1. Germline CDR1 MNHEY, CDR2 SMNVEV (reference sequence). The V and J ends lost 6 bases and 2 bases, in that order; junction bases with no gene match: 7. CDR3 size: 15 residues. The CDR3, as DNA: TGTGCCAGCAGCGCCCCCGGGACAGGGGCCTACGAGCAGTACTTC. This encodes CASSAPGTGAYEQYF.

CDR3 coding DNA: TGCAGCGTTGGGGACAGGGGGCGAATGGGGTCCGTGAGCGCCCTACTCGGTCCCTACGAGCAGTACTTC. It specifies CSVGDRGRMGSVSALLGPYEQYF. The rearrangement links TRBV29-1 to TRBJ2-7; 12 bases agree with TRBD1. CDR3 length: 23 residues. J was trimmed by 2 bases and V by 4 bases; bases with no gene match: 30. CDR1 is SQVTM, CDR2 ANQGSEA, per germline.

The chain joins TRBV9 to TRBJ2-5; D is undetermined. This CDR3 is 15 amino acids long. Trimming stripped 4 bases from V and 5 bases from J, with 18 bases between. Germline CDR1 SGDLS, CDR2 YYNGEE. DNA for the CDR3: TGTGCCAGCAGCAAGGCTCAGGTGGTCACGGAGACCCAGTACTTC. Translating gives CASSKAQVVTETQYF. The variable domain in full, with the rest retrieved from reference TRBV9 and TRBJ2-5, is DSGVTQTPKHLITATGQRVTLRCSPRSGDLSVYWYQQSLDQGLQFLIQYYNGEERAKGNILERFSAQQFPDLHSELNLSSLELGDSALYFCASSKAQVVTETQYFGPGTRLLVL.

V gene TRBV28 combines with J gene TRBJ1-1; maybe TRBD1 (5 bases). Germline CDR1 and CDR2: MDHEN and SYDVKM. This CDR3 has 15 residues. V was pared by 2 bases and J by 2 bases, with 12 bases between. This CDR3 reads CASSLVGTDNTEAFF. For the CDR3, the DNA is TGTGCCAGCAGTTTAGTGGGGACGGACAACACTGAAGCTTTCTTT.

V gene TRBV7-2 combines with J gene TRBJ1-2; TRBD1 aligns across 7 bases. V lost 5 bases, J lost 1 base, and 10 bases stayed unmatched. This CDR3 contains 16 residues. The germline CDR1 and CDR2 sequences are SGHTA and FQGNSA. The CDR3 here is CASSPSGGQLNYGYTF. In nucleotides, the CDR3 is TGTGCCAGCAGCCCCAGCGGGGGACAGCTTAACTATGGCTACACCTTC.

The chain uses TRBV25-1 and TRBJ2-1, with D perhaps matching TRBD1 (6 bases). Per germline, CDR1 MGHDK and CDR2 SYGVNS. CDR3 length: 13 residues. V lost 10 bases and J 6 bases, leaving 16 bases between the germline ends. CDR3 DNA: TGTGCCACCCAGTCAGGACAGCTCAATGAGCAGTTCTTC. This gives the protein CATQSGQLNEQFF.

The rearrangement joins TRBV30 to TRBJ2-7, with 11 bases identical to TRBD2. V shed 2 bases, J shed 1 base, and the junction held 4 bases outside the gene matches. From germline, CDR1 is GTSNPN and CDR2 SVGIG (reference sequence). This CDR3 contains 15 residues. The chain's CDR3 is CAWSLGTSGSYEQYF. In nucleotides, the CDR3 is TGTGCCTGGAGTTTAGGGACTAGCGGTTCCTACGAGCAGTACTTC.

The V and J genes are TRBV5-1 and TRBJ2-5; 8 nucleotides match TRBD1. V was pared by 3 bases and J by 5 bases, with 6 bases of the junction left unmatched. This CDR3 contains 14 residues. The germline CDR1 and CDR2 sequences are SGHRS and YFSETQ. CDR3 coding DNA: TGCGCCAGCAGCTCCCAGACAGGGGAGGAGACCCAGTACTTC. This encodes CASSSQTGEETQYF. Filled out from reference TRBV5-1 and TRBJ2-5, the complete variable domain reads KAGVTQTPRYLIKTRGQQVTLSCSPISGHRSVSWYQQTPGQGLQFLFEYFSETQRNKGNFPGRFSGRQFSNSRSEMNVSTLELGDSALYLCASSSQTGEETQYFGPGTRLLVL.

This clone was recorded only once. This CDR3 is also generated by other DNA sequences in the sample. This sequence joins TRBV30 and TRBJ1-2; 8 bases fit TRBD1. This CDR3 has 12 residues. Unmatched junction bases numbered 7, after V lost 7 bases and J lost 6 bases. Germline V gene lookup returns CDR1 GTSNPN and CDR2 SVGIG (reference sequence). This chain's CDR3 is CASDRGAHGYTF. DNA for the CDR3: TGTGCCTCCGACAGGGGAGCTCATGGCTACACCTTC.

This chain connects TRBV11-2 to TRBJ2-1; TRBD2 agrees at 14 bases. Unmatched junction bases numbered 5, after V lost 5 bases and J lost 2 bases. The CDR3 is 17 amino acids. Germline V gene lookup returns CDR1 SGHAT and CDR2 FQNNGV. The CDR3 here is CASSTGTSGSPYNEQFF. In DNA, the CDR3 is TGTGCCAGCAGCACCGGGACTAGCGGGAGTCCCTACAATGAGCAGTTCTTC.

The J gene is TRBJ1-6, the V gene TRBV4-1, with D unresolved. The CDR3 totals 15 residues. Germline-derived CDR1 and CDR2 are MGHRA and YSYEKL. V gave up 0 bases and J gave up 7 bases, with 10 bases separating them. The CDR3 DNA follows: TGCGCCAGCAGCCAAGATGTCAGAACAAATTCACCCCTCCACTTT. It yields the protein CASSQDVRTNSPLHF.

This clone was detected only once. J is TRBJ2-7 and V is TRBV15, with no clear D. The germline V gene encodes CDR1 LNHNV and CDR2 YYDKDF (reference sequence). This CDR3 comprises 14 residues. V lost 2 bases to trimming and J lost 1 base, with 9 bases between them. The CDR3 DNA sequence: TGTGCCACCAGCAGAACAAGGCCATCCTACGAGCAGTACTTC. It encodes CATSRTRPSYEQYF.

This clone was detected only once. The rearrangement uses TRBV2 and TRBJ2-3; TRBD1 aligns across 7 bases. CDR3 length: 16 residues. In germline, CDR1 is SNHLY, CDR2 FYNNEI. V trimming: 7 bases; J trimming: 2 bases; junction bases outside the gene matches: 12. CDR3 region: CASTPKGAGPTDTQYF. The CDR3 region has the DNA TGTGCCAGCACCCCTAAGGGGGCAGGGCCCACAGATACGCAGTATTTT.

Only a few counts were recorded for this clone. J is TRBJ2-2 and V is TRBV25-1, with 7 bases that match TRBD1. Trimming cost V 4 bases and J 1 base; bases outside gene matches: 0. This CDR3 spans 14 amino acids. The germline V gene has CDR1 MGHDK and CDR2 SYGVNS. The CDR3 nucleotides read TGTGCCAGCAGTGGGACAGGGAACACCGGGGAGCTGTTTTTT. As protein: CASSGTGNTGELFF.

The chain links TRBV6-5 to TRBJ2-1, with D tentatively TRBD2 (6 bases). Trimming pared 5 bases from V and 0 bases from J, leaving 11 bases between. Germline assignment: CDR1 MNHEY and CDR2 SVGAGI. The CDR3 extends over 15 amino acids. DNA of the CDR3: TGTGCCAGCAGTATGGCGGGGAACTCCTACAATGAGCAGTTCTTC. This codes for CASSMAGNSYNEQFF.

The chain uses TRBV5-4 and TRBJ2-1; D is undetermined. Germline V gene data show CDR1 as SGHNT and CDR2 as YYREEE (reference sequence). The CDR3 contains 13 residues. With 0 bases removed from V and 10 bases from J, the gap between germline ends came to 11 bases. This chain's CDR3 is CASSLESAREQFF. In DNA form, the CDR3 reads TGTGCCAGCAGCTTGGAGAGCGCAAGGGAGCAGTTCTTC. The full variable domain, rest sourced from reference TRBV5-4 and TRBJ2-1, is ETGVTQSPTHLIKTRGQQVTLRCSSQSGHNTVSWYQQALGQGPQFIFQYYREEENGRGNFPPRFSGLQFPNYSSELNVNALELDDSALYLCASSLESAREQFFGPGTRLTVL.

This clone was seen just once. J is TRBJ2-7 and V is TRBV7-8, with a possible D match to TRBD1 (6 bases). The CDR3 is 11 amino acids. Germline CDR1 is SGHVS and CDR2 is FQNEAQ. The V gene lost 6 bases and the J gene lost 6 bases, with 9 bases spanning the gap. The CDR3 loop is CASRGAAEQYF. CDR3 in DNA: TGTGCCAGCAGGGGGGCTGCCGAGCAGTACTTC.

The chain has TRBV2 and TRBJ2-7; no firm D call. This CDR3 has 17 residues. Germline CDR1 and CDR2: SNHLY and FYNNEI. V lost 4 bases to trimming and J lost 0 bases, with 19 bases between them. For the CDR3, the DNA is TGTGCCAGCAGTGGTCCTTGGGTTCGGGCTGGCTCCTACGAGCAGTACTTC. The encoded protein is CASSGPWVRAGSYEQYF.

The chain is built from TRBV9 and TRBJ2-5; D may correspond to TRBD1 or TRBD2 (5 bases each). CDR1 is SGDLS, CDR2 YYNGEE, per germline. With 4 bases removed from V and 0 bases from J, the gap between germline ends came to 25 bases. CDR3 length: 19 residues. The CDR3 is CASSLEARTGPSYQETQYF. The CDR3 bases are TGTGCCAGCAGCCTAGAAGCGAGGACGGGACCCTCGTACCAAGAGACCCAGTACTTC.

The V call is TRBV5-1, the J call TRBJ1-2; D might be TRBD1 (6 bases). The germline V gene has CDR1 SGHRS and CDR2 YFSETQ. V was cut by 4 bases and J by 2 bases, with 18 bases left in between. The CDR3 is made up of 16 amino acids. CDR3 in amino acids: CASSLKEAGENYGYTF. CDR3 bases: TGCGCCAGCAGCCTAAAGGAAGCAGGGGAGAACTATGGCTACACCTTC.

This sequence joins TRBV4-2 and TRBJ1-1; D remains ambiguous. V was cut by 7 bases and J by 0 bases, with 9 bases left in between. Per germline, CDR1 LGHNA and CDR2 YNFKEQ. The CDR3 consists of 13 residues. The DNA of the CDR3 is TGTGCCAGCACCCTGACGGTGAACACTGAAGCTTTCTTT. Protein product: CASTLTVNTEAFF.

This clone was seen a single time. V gene TRBV27 combines with J gene TRBJ2-7; tentative D call: TRBD1 (5 bases). Germline V gene lookup returns CDR1 MNHEY and CDR2 SMNVEV (reference sequence). Trimming cost V 6 bases and J 3 bases, with 15 bases left between them. The CDR3 runs 14 residues. For the CDR3, the DNA is TGTGCCAGCAGGCCGACAGTCAAGTTCTACGAGCAGTACTTC. Protein: CASRPTVKFYEQYF.

In regard to this clone: The sample contains more than one DNA sequence encoding this CDR3. The chain has TRBV5-1 and TRBJ1-5; D may be TRBD1 (5 bases). Trimming shortened V by 2 bases and J by 0 bases, and 6 bases separated the two germline ends. Germline V gives CDR1 SGHRS, CDR2 YFSETQ. The CDR3 sequence is 14 residues long. CDR3 coding DNA: TGCGCCAGCAGCTTAACAGGTAGCAATCAGCCCCAGCATTTT. It yields the protein CASSLTGSNQPQHF.

V gene TRBV30 combines with J gene TRBJ1-4; D unclear. This CDR3 contains 15 residues. The germline V and J ends were trimmed by 2 bases and 5 bases, with 15 bases remaining between them. The V gene's germline CDR1 is GTSNPN and CDR2 SVGIG (reference sequence). This CDR3 reads CAWSPPRRTNEKLFF. The CDR3 DNA sequence: TGTGCCTGGAGTCCCCCTCGCAGGACGAATGAAAAACTGTTTTTT.

The chain joins TRBV27 to TRBJ2-7; a possible D gene is TRBD1 (6 bases). V gave up 1 base and J gave up 7 bases, with 14 bases separating them. Germline CDR1 reads MNHEY; CDR2 reads SMNVEV (reference sequence). The CDR3 covers 14 residues. The CDR3 reads CASSLWGLQGEQYF. The CDR3 DNA reads TGTGCCAGCAGTTTATGGGGGCTCCAGGGAGAGCAGTACTTC.

The gene calls are TRBV4-3 and TRBJ2-7, with a tentative D call TRBD1 (6 bases). The V gene's germline CDR1 is LGHNA and CDR2 YSLEER. Trimming cost V 0 bases and J 2 bases, with 14 bases left between them. The CDR3 covers 16 residues. The CDR3 DNA follows: TGCGCCAGCAGCCAAGACGGGAACAGGGCCCCCTACGAGCAGTACTTC. Translation: CASSQDGNRAPYEQYF.

V usage is TRBV27 and J usage is TRBJ1-5, with D possibly being TRBD1 (6 bases). The CDR3 has 19 residues. Germline V gene lookup returns CDR1 MNHEY and CDR2 SMNVEV (reference sequence). V was trimmed by 3 bases and J by 2 bases, leaving 23 bases between them. CDR3 coding DNA: TGTGCCAGCAGTTTTAGGGCTGTTGTGGGGGCTTGGGGCAATCAGCCCCAGCATTTT. It translates to CASSFRAVVGAWGNQPQHF.

The V gene is TRBV5-1, the J gene TRBJ2-6; the D is unclear. The V end lost 2 bases, the J end lost 0 bases, and 15 bases lay between the germline ends. CDR1 is SGHRS and CDR2 is YFSETQ in the germline V gene. This CDR3 spans 18 amino acids. The CDR3 loop is CASSFPELGRSGANVLTF. CDR3 DNA sequence: TGCGCCAGCAGCTTTCCCGAATTAGGGCGCTCTGGGGCCAACGTCCTGACTTTC.

Notes on this clone: Other DNA sequences of this sample code for an identical CDR3. The CDR3 nucleotides read TGTGCCAGCAGCGTGGGAACAGGGGACGAGCAGTACTTC. It encodes CASSVGTGDEQYF. The rearrangement joins TRBV9 to TRBJ2-7, with 7 nucleotides matching TRBD1. CDR3 size: 13 residues. V was pared by 2 bases and J by 5 bases, with 4 bases of the junction left unmatched. Germline assignment: CDR1 SGDLS and CDR2 YYNGEE. Supplemented by reference TRBV9 and TRBJ2-7, the full variable domain reads DSGVTQTPKHLITATGQRVTLRCSPRSGDLSVYWYQQSLDQGLQFLIQYYNGEERAKGNILERFSAQQFPDLHSELNLSSLELGDSALYFCASSVGTGDEQYFGPGTRLTVT.

This sequence joins TRBV7-9 and TRBJ2-1; 10 nucleotides agree with TRBD2. Germline V gives CDR1 SEHNR, CDR2 FQNEAQ (reference sequence). The CDR3 consists of 16 residues. The trim removed 2 bases at V and 3 bases at J, leaving 4 bases unmatched. CDR3 in DNA: TGTGCCAGCAGCTTATTCGGACTAGCGGACTACAATGAGCAGTTCTTC. Protein: CASSLFGLADYNEQFF. Using reference TRBV7-9 and TRBJ2-1 for the parts outside the CDR3, the full variable domain is DTGVSQNPRHKITKRGQNVTFRCDPISEHNRLYWYRQTLGQGPEFLTYFQNEAQLEKSRLLSDRFSAERPKGSFSTLEIQRTEQGDSAMYLCASSLFGLADYNEQFFGPGTRLTVL.